Sequencing of this TCR beta chain was carried out in a study of CXCR3-negative and CXCR3-positive naive CD8 T cells. General study findings and limits: Greater hydrophobicity was found in TRB CDR3s of CXCR3-positive naive cells than of CXCR3-negative naive cells. Naive subsets had comparable surface CD5; TCR strength was inferred from TRB CDR3 properties.

This CDR3 contains 16 residues. From germline, CDR1 is MDHEN and CDR2 SYDVKM. A word on this clonotype: What it recognizes is unknown.

TRB cDNA was prepared as libraries by UMI-labeled 5' RACE. TCRdb processed the 5' RACE reads again and assigns one entry to each CDR3 protein, with no DNA. In total, the table holds some 130,000 distinct CDR3 sequences. The chain carries TRBV28 and TRBJ2-7; the TRBD1 assignment by TCRdb is unverifiable without DNA. The clonotype was recovered from a human donor in good health. Some clones in this sample may be carry-over from other donors' samples. The material sequenced was naive CXCR3+ CD8+ T cells from blood. Indicated subset: CD45RO-CCR7+CD27+CD95- naive CD8+ T cells expressing CXCR3 (TNR3+). The CDR3 is CARRAPRTSLSYEQYF.